This T cell receptor (beta chain) is drawn from a study of monozygotic twins with inflammatory bowel disease. Donors each contributed one blood sample measuring about 2.5 ml. The CDR3 is 18 residues long. Germline V gene data show CDR1 as SGHVS and CDR2 as FQNEAQ. Approximately 3,500 ng of total RNA went into each TCR library. Nested PCRs of approximately 16 and 10 cycles, two in total, were run on TCRalpha and TCRbeta cDNA. From its re-call of the 5' RACE reads, TCRdb lists each CDR3 protein once, without DNA. The listing contains 400,000 to 500,000 distinct CDR3 sequences. The specimen was blood. This chain connects TRBV7-8 to TRBJ1-4. The sequence was collected from a human donor with ulcerative colitis or Crohn's disease, or a healthy co-twin of an affected twin (not recorded which). The CDR3 loop reads CASSFFAQPSATNEKLFF.